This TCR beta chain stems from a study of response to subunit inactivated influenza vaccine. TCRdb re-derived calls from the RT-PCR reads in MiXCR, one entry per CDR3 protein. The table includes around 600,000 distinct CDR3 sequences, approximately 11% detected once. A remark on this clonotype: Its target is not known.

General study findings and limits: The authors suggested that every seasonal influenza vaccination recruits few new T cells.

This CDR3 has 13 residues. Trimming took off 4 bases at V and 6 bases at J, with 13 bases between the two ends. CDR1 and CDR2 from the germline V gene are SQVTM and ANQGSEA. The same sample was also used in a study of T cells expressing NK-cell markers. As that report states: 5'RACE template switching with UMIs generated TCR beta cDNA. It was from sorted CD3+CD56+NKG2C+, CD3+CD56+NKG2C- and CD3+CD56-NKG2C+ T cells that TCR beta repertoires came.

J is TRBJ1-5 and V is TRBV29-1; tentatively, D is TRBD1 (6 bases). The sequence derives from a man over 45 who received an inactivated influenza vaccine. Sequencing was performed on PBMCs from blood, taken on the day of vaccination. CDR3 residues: CSVVPGDGQPQHF. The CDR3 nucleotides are TGCAGCGTTGTGCCAGGGGATGGTCAGCCCCAGCATTTT.